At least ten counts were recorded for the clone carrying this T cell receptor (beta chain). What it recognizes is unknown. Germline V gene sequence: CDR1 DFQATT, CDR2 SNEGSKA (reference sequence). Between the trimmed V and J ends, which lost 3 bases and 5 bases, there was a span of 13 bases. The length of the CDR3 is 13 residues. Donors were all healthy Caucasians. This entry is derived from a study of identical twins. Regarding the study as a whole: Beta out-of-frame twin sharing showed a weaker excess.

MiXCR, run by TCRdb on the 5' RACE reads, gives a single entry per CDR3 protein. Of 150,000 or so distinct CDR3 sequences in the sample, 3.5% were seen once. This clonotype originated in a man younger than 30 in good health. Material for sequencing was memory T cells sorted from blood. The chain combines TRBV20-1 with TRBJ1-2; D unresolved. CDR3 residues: CSARAISPYGYTF. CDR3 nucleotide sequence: TGCAGTGCTAGGGCGATTTCCCCTTATGGCTACACCTTC.